The source of this TCR beta chain is a study of tumor-infiltrating lymphocytes in primary liver carcinoma (TCRdb year 2017). Describing the broader study: Of the five patients (three men and two women, aged 30 to 69 years), four had hepatocellular carcinoma and one had combined HCC and intrahepatic cholangiocarcinoma. Tumors of the five patients were stage T1-T3 N0M0 with maximum diameters of roughly 4.2 to 10 cm. Roughly 3.65 to 8 million productive TCRbeta reads were obtained per sample, and no significant difference in read depth was found between tissue types. Across five regions of each liver tumor, along with adjacent normal tissue and blood, the study brought together TCRbeta repertoire sequencing, expression microarrays and whole-exome sequencing. A total of 35 or so specimens from 5 patients underwent TCRbeta repertoire sequencing, comprising some 25 tumor regions, 5 adjacent noncancerous liver tissues and 5 peripheral blood samples. To link TCRbeta repertoire diversity with the local molecular phenotype, the roughly 23 tumor region samples were profiled using Agilent mRNA microarrays. Technical replicate repertoires showed high reproducibility, with mean shared-clone rates approximately 0.89 and correlation coefficients above 0.95. Here is what the overall study found, with its caveats: Only about 7.5-25% of top clones were found in all five regions of a tumor, suggesting spatial heterogeneity of tumor-infiltrating T cells. Repertoire overlap was found to be higher between tumor regions (mean roughly 36%) than between tumor-adjacent (roughly 17%) or tumor-blood (14%) pairs, consistent with antigen-driven expansion. The top 250 clones accounted for a significantly greater share of the repertoire in tumors than in blood (p = 0.039). Because the samples were bulk and unsorted, CD4+ and CD8+ T cell repertoires could not be compared. Only a few patients were included in the study, and the authors note that the findings should be validated in a larger study. Because sequencing covered only the TCR beta chain and unpaired alpha chains were not captured, true repertoire diversity is likely underestimated.

About this clonotype itself: No cognate antigen has been identified for it. The germline gene is not matched at one end of the junction; a read error may be the cause.

Without any cell sorting, total RNA and DNA were extracted together from 20-30 mg of bulk tissue using the AllPrep DNA/RNA mini kit. Surgical resection was performed in China between November 2015 and early 2016 on about 5 patients with histopathologically diagnosed primary liver carcinoma. Patients had chronic HBV infection and were treatment-naive at sampling. Five spatially separated regions were sampled from each tumor: the superior, inferior, left-lateral and right-lateral poles, plus the tumor centre. More than 80% viable tumor cells were found by histology in every tumor sample. Each fresh piece of tumor and adjacent tissue was cut in two, with one half stored in RNAlater at -80 degrees C and the other half sent for histology. From the cysteine up to the phenylalanine, the CDR3 has a length of 13 residues. Of all the DNA, just the CDR3 is kept, 39 bases in frame from base 1. Sequences PRHDT (CDR1) and FYEKMQ (CDR2) are obtained from the germline V gene (reference sequence).

TCRbeta-specific cDNA was reverse-transcribed from 500 ng total RNA using a constant-region primer and ProtoScript II reverse transcriptase. Construction of the TCRbeta libraries relied on three nested rounds of multiplex PCR, following a slightly modified ARM-PCR procedure. Multiplex TRBV1-TRBV30 forward primers and a Cbeta reverse primer were used in the first two PCR rounds, each of which was run for roughly 10 cycles. Sample barcodes and Illumina adapters were added in a final 25-cycle PCR using Deep VentR polymerase. Before sequencing, amplicons of 200-500 bp were gel-purified using a QIAquick gel extraction kit. An Illumina HiSeq 2500 was used to sequence the TCRbeta amplicons with 250-bp paired-end reads. Processing in the source paper ran as follows. Quality trimming of reads was performed with Trimmomatic v0.33, and paired reads were merged with FLASH v1.2.11 so that full CDR3 sequences could be recovered. V, D and J germline segments were assigned to the rearranged TCRbeta sequences using MiGEC v1.2.1b. Clonotype statistics and Shannon-Wiener diversity indices were calculated with VDJtools v1.0.0. To reduce sampling bias, subsequent analyses other than the diversity analysis used only the 250 most abundant clonotypes in each sample. The public reads were reprocessed in TCRdb via fastp at Q25 and MiXCR, keeping in-frame beta chains. Each CDR3 protein appears once, grouped with its most common genes and DNA. TCRdb's processing, not the authors', yielded these V and J calls. This sample has just over 30,000 distinct CDR3 sequences in its table, and 71% of those were observed once. In total, the top ten clones hold under 35% of the sample.

The sequencing sample was made of liver tumor tissue from sampling region 3. Interpreted using the paper, the cell subset or site label stands for: tumor region T3, left-lateral pole. The sequence is built from TRBV13 and TRBJ2-3; the D gene lacks a confident call. The TCR was taken from a young woman with primary liver carcinoma and hepatitis B virus infection. Here the CDR3 is given as CASSLDDTDTQYF. The DNA sequence is given as TGTGCCAGCAGCTTAGATGACACAGATACGCAATATTTT.